This T cell receptor (beta chain) was sequenced in a study of cytomegalovirus exposure and HLA in healthy donors. On the study more broadly: The same platform was used for the 130 or so validation repertoires as for the roughly 730 first-cohort repertoires, as reported in a later analysis. General study points: Clusters of TCRs from the first cohort tended to co-occur in the roughly 120 validation repertoires (as a later analysis found). Cytomegalovirus status, reportedly, was diagnosed with high specificity and sensitivity by the classifier.

Germline values: CDR1 KGHSH, CDR2 LQKENI. Unmatched junction bases numbered 8, after V lost 3 bases and J lost 9 bases. This CDR3 is 15 amino acids long. Remarks on this clone: No antigen is known for it.

The protocol was immunoSEQ multiplex PCR, while the TCRdb copy is restricted to in-frame clones and leaves out a portion. The table records over 90,000 clones, 85% to 95% of them present only once. Sequencing was carried out using PBMCs. The sequence derives from a young woman in good health and CMV-seronegative. This chain connects TRBV18 to TRBJ2-5, with 12 bases aligning to TRBD1. The CDR3 reads CASSPTGQGALAQYF. CDR3 DNA: TGTGCCAGCTCACCTACGGGACAGGGGGCTCTGGCCCAGTACTTC. Based on the CDR3 plus reference TRBV18 and TRBJ2-5, the full variable domain is NAGVMQNPRHLVRRRGQEARLRCSPMKGHSHVYWYRQLPEEGLKFMVYLQKENIIDESGMPKERFSAEFPKEGPSILRIQQVVRGDSAAYFCASSPTGQGALAQYFGPGTRLLVL.